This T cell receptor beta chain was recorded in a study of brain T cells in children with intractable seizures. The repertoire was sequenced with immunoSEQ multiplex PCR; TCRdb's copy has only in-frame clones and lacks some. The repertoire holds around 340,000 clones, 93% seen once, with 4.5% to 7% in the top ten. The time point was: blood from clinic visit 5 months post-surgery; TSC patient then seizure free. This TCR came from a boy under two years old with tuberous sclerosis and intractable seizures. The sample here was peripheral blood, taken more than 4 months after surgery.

The CDR3 nucleotides are TGTGCCAGCAGTCATCCGGGACGGTTGAGTTCTGAAGCTTTCTTT. Protein: CASSHPGRLSSEAFF. The genes are TRBV28 and TRBJ1-1; possible D gene TRBD1, 5 bases. The germline gives CDR1 MDHEN, CDR2 SYDVKM. V was cut by 5 bases and J by 6 bases, with 19 bases left in between. This CDR3 spans 15 amino acids.